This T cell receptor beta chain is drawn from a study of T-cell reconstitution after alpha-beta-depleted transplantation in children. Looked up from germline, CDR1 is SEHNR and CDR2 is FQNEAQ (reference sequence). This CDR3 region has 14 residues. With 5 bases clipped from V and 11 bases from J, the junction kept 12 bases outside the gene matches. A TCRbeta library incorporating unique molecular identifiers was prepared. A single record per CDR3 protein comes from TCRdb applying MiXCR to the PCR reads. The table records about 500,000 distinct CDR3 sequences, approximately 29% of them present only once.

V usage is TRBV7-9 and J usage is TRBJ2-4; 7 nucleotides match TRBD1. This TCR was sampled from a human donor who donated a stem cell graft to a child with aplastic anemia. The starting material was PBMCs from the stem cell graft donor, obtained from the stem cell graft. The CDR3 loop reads CASSLLGTGVFQYF. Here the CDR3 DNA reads TGTGCCAGCAGCCTTCTCGGCACAGGGGTTTTTCAGTACTTC.